Below, one T cell receptor (beta chain) is given with its context. Its specificity is unknown. A universal primer binding site was introduced by template switching. The final cDNA contained unique molecular identifiers. MiXCR, run by TCRdb on the 5' RACE reads, gives a single entry per CDR3 protein. There are some 200,000 distinct CDR3 sequences in the sample; about 7.5% occur only once, and more than 1.5% lies in the top ten. The sample originates from a study of identical twins. Study observations and caveats: Models came in too low on out-of-frame TCR alpha sharing in monozygotic twins.

This sample was also put to use in a study of yellow fever vaccine responses in identical twins.

The TCR originated in a woman younger than 30 in good health. Material: memory (CD45RO+) T cells sorted from blood.

The CDR3 is CASSRSGGLTDTQYF. CDR3 sequence (DNA): TGTGCCAGCAGCCGTAGCGGGGGGCTCACAGATACGCAGTATTTT. This rearrangement joins TRBV7-9 to TRBJ2-3, with TRBD2 matching over 10 bases. CDR3 length: 15 amino acids. Trimming removed 5 bases from V and 2 bases from J; junction bases left unmatched: 4. CDR1 and CDR2 from the germline V gene are SEHNR and FQNEAQ (reference sequence).